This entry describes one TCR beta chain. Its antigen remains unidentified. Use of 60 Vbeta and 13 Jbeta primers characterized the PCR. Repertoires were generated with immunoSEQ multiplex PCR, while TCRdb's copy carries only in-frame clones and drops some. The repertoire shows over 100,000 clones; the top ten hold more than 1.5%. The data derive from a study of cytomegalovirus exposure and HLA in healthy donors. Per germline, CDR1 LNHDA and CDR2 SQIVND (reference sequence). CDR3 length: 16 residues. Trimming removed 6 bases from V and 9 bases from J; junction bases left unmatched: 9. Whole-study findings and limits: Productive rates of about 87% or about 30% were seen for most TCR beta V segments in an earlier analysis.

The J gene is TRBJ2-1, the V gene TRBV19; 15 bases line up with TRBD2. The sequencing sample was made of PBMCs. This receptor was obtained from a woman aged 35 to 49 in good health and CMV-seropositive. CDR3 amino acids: CASSRTSGRARGEQFF. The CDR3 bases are TGTGCCAGTAGCCGGACTAGCGGGAGGGCCCGGGGTGAGCAGTTCTTC.